These 14 T cell receptor beta chains were sequenced from one sample in a study of blood T cell repertoires in COVID-19. Repertoires were generated with immunoSEQ multiplex PCR, while TCRdb's copy carries only in-frame clones and drops some. Of approximately 270,000 clones in the sample, 91% are singletons; the top ten hold 1% to 1.5%. Sequencing was done on a sample of PBMCs or T cells enriched from blood (not recorded which). Source of these receptors: a human donor in a cohort exposed to, infected with or recovered from COVID-19 (not recorded which). The donor label of this sample is uncertain.

Note on this clone: The sample has other DNA sequences that encode this CDR3 too. The rearrangement uses TRBV7-2 and TRBJ1-1; D gene unclear. Germline V gives CDR1 SGHTA, CDR2 FQGNSA. V dropped 1 base and J dropped 0 bases, with 6 bases sitting between them. There are 14 residues in the CDR3. CDR3 protein: CASSLGSLNTEAFF. Written as DNA, the CDR3 is TGTGCCAGCAGCTTAGGCAGTCTGAACACTGAAGCTTTCTTT.

The V and J genes are TRBV11-2 and TRBJ1-2; no clear D gene. Germline values: CDR1 SGHAT, CDR2 FQNNGV. The CDR3 spans 15 residues. Trimming cost V 1 base and J 3 bases, with 12 bases left between them. The CDR3 DNA reads as TGTGCCAGCAGCTTAGTATCGGGATATTACTATGGCTACACCTTC. It yields the protein CASSLVSGYYYGYTF.

Here the CDR3 DNA reads TGTGCCAGCAGCCAAGAAGAGGGGGGGGCTAGCGGGACTAGCTCCTACGAGCAGTACTTC. Protein: CASSQEEGGASGTSSYEQYF. The rearrangement uses TRBV3-1 (or the pseudogene TRBV3-2) and TRBJ2-7; 9 nucleotides line up with TRBD2. Germline assignment: CDR1 LGHDT and CDR2 YNNKEL (reference sequence). CDR3 length: 20 residues. V shed 0 bases and J 0 bases; nucleotides not matched to a gene: 15.

This clone was recorded only once. The chain uses TRBV18 and TRBJ2-3, with TRBD2 identical over 10 bases. This CDR3 contains 17 residues. Germline CDR1 KGHSH, CDR2 LQKENI. J gave up 1 base and V 0 bases, and 4 bases lay outside the gene matches. For the CDR3, the DNA is TGTGCCAGCTCACCACCGACTAGCGGGTTTCGCACAGATACGCAGTATTTT. This encodes CASSPPTSGFRTDTQYF.

J is TRBJ1-5 and V is TRBV2, with TRBD1 identical over 9 bases. There are 15 residues in the CDR3. Germline CDR1 SNHLY, CDR2 FYNNEI. After removal of 7 bases from V and 3 bases from J, the junction contained 7 bases not matched to a gene. CDR3 sequence reads: CASTRTGVINQPQHF. The CDR3 nucleotides are TGTGCCAGCACCCGGACAGGGGTGATCAATCAGCCCCAGCATTTT.

The chain uses TRBV4-3 and TRBJ2-1, with 9 bases lining up with TRBD2. J was trimmed by 8 bases and V by 0 bases; bases with no gene match: 5. The CDR3 has 15 amino acids. In germline, CDR1 is LGHNA, CDR2 YSLEER. CDR3 loop: CASSQERGGLHEQFF. For the CDR3, the DNA is TGCGCCAGCAGCCAAGAGCGGGGGGGCCTGCATGAGCAGTTCTTC.

This sequence joins TRBV14 and TRBJ1-1; 7 bases fit TRBD1. The junction had 7 bases not matched to a gene; V was cut back by 3 bases and J by 9 bases. This CDR3 is built from 13 residues. From germline, CDR1 is SGHDN and CDR2 FVKESK. CDR3 in DNA: TGTGCCAGCAGCCAGACCGACAGGGTCAAAGCTTTCTTT. Translating gives CASSQTDRVKAFF.

This clone was seen just once. The chain uses TRBV2 and TRBJ2-5; possible D gene TRBD1, 5 bases. Trimming cost V 1 base and J 5 bases, with 8 bases left between them. The germline CDR1 and CDR2 sequences are SNHLY and FYNNEI. CDR3 size: 13 residues. CDR3 protein: CASSEGGRETQYF. CDR3 bases: TGTGCCAGCAGTGAAGGGGGCCGGGAGACCCAGTACTTC.

This chain links TRBV3-1 (or the pseudogene TRBV3-2) with TRBJ1-6, with a weak D call TRBD1 (5 bases). Per germline, CDR1 LGHDT and CDR2 YNNKEL (reference sequence). The CDR3 runs to 16 residues. V was trimmed by 1 base and J by 8 bases, leaving 15 bases between them. CDR3 DNA: TGTGCCAGCAGCCAAGTCGGGTCAGGGAGGCATTCACCCCTCCACTTT. Protein sequence: CASSQVGSGRHSPLHF.

V gene TRBV18 combines with J gene TRBJ1-5; 7 positions match TRBD1. With 3 bases clipped from V and 3 bases from J, the junction kept 5 bases outside the gene matches. Germline values: CDR1 KGHSH, CDR2 LQKENI. CDR3 length: 15 amino acids. In DNA form, the CDR3 reads TGTGCCAGCTCACCGCTCACAGGGGACAATCAGCCCCAGCATTTT. Translating gives CASSPLTGDNQPQHF. Together with reference TRBV18 and TRBJ1-5, the CDR3 gives the full variable domain: NAGVMQNPRHLVRRRGQEARLRCSPMKGHSHVYWYRQLPEEGLKFMVYLQKENIIDESGMPKERFSAEFPKEGPSILRIQQVVRGDSAAYFCASSPLTGDNQPQHFGDGTRLSIL.

The chain uses TRBV19 and TRBJ1-1; 7 positions agree with TRBD1. This CDR3 has 15 residues. V gave up 4 bases and J gave up 4 bases; unmatched junction bases: 9. In germline, CDR1 is LNHDA, CDR2 SQIVND (reference sequence). The CDR3 DNA follows: TGTGCCAGTAGTACGTACAGGGGAAAGGGCACTGAAGCTTTCTTT. This codes for CASSTYRGKGTEAFF.

The chain is built from TRBV3-1 (or the pseudogene TRBV3-2) and TRBJ2-1, with a possible D match to TRBD2 (6 bases). This CDR3 has 16 residues. The V end was cut by 0 bases, the J end by 3 bases, with 12 bases between. Germline-derived CDR1 and CDR2 are LGHDT and YNNKEL (reference sequence). The CDR3 nucleotides are TGTGCCAGCAGCCAAGAACGGGTCGGGGGCTACAATGAGCAGTTCTTC. The encoded protein is CASSQERVGGYNEQFF.

The rearrangement joins TRBV7-9 to TRBJ1-1; D not resolved. The V end was cut by 1 base, the J end by 1 base, with 7 bases between. The germline V gene encodes CDR1 SEHNR and CDR2 FQNEAQ (reference sequence). The CDR3 is 14 residues long. The CDR3: CASSLVAENTEAFF. The CDR3 DNA reads TGTGCCAGCAGCTTAGTGGCAGAGAACACTGAAGCTTTCTTT.

V and J are TRBV12-3 or TRBV12-4 and TRBJ1-1; D remains ambiguous. Trimming pared 5 bases from V and 6 bases from J, leaving 13 bases between. The length of the CDR3 is 13 residues. The CDR3 bases are TGTGCCAGCAGTACTGGGAGATGGGCTGAAGCTTTCTTT. It codes for CASSTGRWAEAFF.